The source of this T cell receptor beta chain is a study of graft-versus-host responses after intestinal transplantation. As for the study in general: In this cohort, recipients had multivisceral, liver-intestinal, or isolated intestinal transplants.

Only in-frame clones appear in the TCRdb table, and some are missing; sequencing was by immunoSEQ multiplex PCR. The sample records just over 20,000 clones, roughly nine tenths being singletons. CDR1 is LGHNT, CDR2 FRNRAP, per germline. V lost 4 bases and J lost 7, with 11 bases in between. The CDR3 spans 13 residues. Material: PBMCs, obtained just over 64 days after intestinal transplantation. The origin of this receptor is a human patient who received an intestinal transplant, so some T cells may come from the graft donor. The gene calls are TRBV12-5 and TRBJ1-5; D gene ambiguous. CDR3 sequence: CASGSFKRQPQHF. The DNA for the CDR3 is TGTGCTAGTGGTTCCTTCAAGAGGCAGCCCCAGCATTTT.